This TCR beta chain was sequenced during a study of shared clonotypes between healthy human individuals. CD8 cells regarded as naive lacked CD45RO, were positively chosen for CCR7, and omitted terminally differentiated effector memory CD45RA+ cells. CDR3 length: 14 amino acids. V was shortened by 0 bases and J by 5 bases, with 11 bases between the two germline ends. CDR1 and CDR2 from the germline V gene are SGHVS and FQNEAQ. Study-wide results and caveats: Clonotypes not shared had lower generation probabilities than those common to all four donors.

Worth noting for this clone: Its target is not known.

Once extracted for a subset, genomic DNA was divided evenly among several immunoSEQ plates. The method was immunoSEQ multiplex PCR; TCRdb's version includes in-frame clones alone and lacks a portion of them. This sample has 650,000 to 800,000 clones; approximately 90% occur once, and the top ten carry approximately 25%. This chain uses TRBV7-8 with TRBJ2-7; possibly TRBD1 for D (6 bases). Sequencing was carried out using naive CD8+ T cells sorted from blood. This sequence was found in a man aged 25-45 years in good health. The CDR3 DNA reads as TGTGCCAGCAGCTTAGCTGGCAGGGGAGACGAGCAGTACTTC. This gives the protein CASSLAGRGDEQYF.